These T cell receptor beta chains were read from a single sample in a study of blood T cell repertoires in COVID-19. Some clones are missing from TCRdb's copy, which holds only in-frame ones; the method was immunoSEQ multiplex PCR. This sample carries about 200,000 clones, 85% to 90% of them seen once, and the ten largest clones take approximately 4.5%. What was sequenced was peripheral blood. These receptors were obtained from a human donor in a cohort sampled during active COVID-19. CDR3s include the opening cysteine and the closing phenylalanine or tryptophan. The D gene is left open where the match is weak. Clone size appears in some rows only: once, few, many, or a class for an expanded clone.

d_call j_call v_call clone_size cdr3_aa cdr3_nt
TRBD2 TRBJ2-5 TRBV4-1 . CASSQDPSGGEETQYF TGCGCCAGCAGCCAAGACCCTAGCGGGGGCGAAGAGACCCAGTACTTC
. TRBJ1-6 TRBV28 few CAYGGRRDSPLHF TGTGCCTATGGGGGGAGGAGGGATTCACCCCTCCACTTT
. TRBJ2-7 TRBV6-2/TRBV6-3 few CASSPSYEQYF TGTGCCAGCAGTCCATCCTACGAGCAGTACTTC
TRBD2 TRBJ2-7 TRBV7-9 . CASSLGEAGAFYEQYF TGTGCCAGCAGCTTAGGAGAAGCGGGAGCTTTCTACGAGCAGTACTTC
TRBD1 TRBJ2-5 TRBV11-2 . CASSLDWTGSPLKETQYF TGTGCCAGCAGCTTAGATTGGACAGGGTCTCCGCTCAAGGAGACCCAGTACTTC
. TRBJ1-6 TRBV6-5 once CASSYGQGQSISPLHF TGTGCCAGCAGTTACGGGCAGGGCCAAAGCATTTCACCCCTCCACTTT
. TRBJ2-3 TRBV21-1 . CASSKDLAQPGLDHPSTDTQYF TGTGCCAGCAGCAAGGATCTAGCGCAACCGGGCCTAGACCACCCTAGCACAGATACGCAGTATTTT
. TRBJ2-2 TRBV5-1 few CASSSNPVPTGELFF TGCGCCAGCAGCTCTAACCCTGTCCCCACCGGGGAGCTGTTTTTT
. TRBJ2-1 TRBV12-3/TRBV12-4 . CASSLREGGEQFF TGTGCCAGCAGTTTAAGGGAGGGGGGTGAGCAGTTCTTC
TRBD1 TRBJ1-6 TRBV14 once CASSRGGGWNSPLHF TGTGCCAGCAGCCGAGGAGGGGGCTGGAATTCACCCCTCCACTTT
. TRBJ2-5 TRBV10-1 . CASSLCPTPTLGNQETQYF TGCGCCAGCAGTCTGTGCCCCACACCGACACTAGGGAACCAAGAGACCCAGTACTTC
TRBD2 TRBJ2-5 TRBV30 . CAWSVLAVPQETQYF TGTGCCTGGAGTGTACTAGCGGTGCCACAAGAGACCCAGTACTTC
TRBD2 TRBJ2-2 TRBV27 . CASSSHSGNSAGELFF TGTGCCAGCAGTTCCCATAGCGGGAACTCGGCCGGGGAGCTGTTTTTT
TRBD1 TRBJ1-5 TRBV7-9 . CASSEVGQGTQPQHF TGTGCCAGCAGCGAAGTGGGACAGGGTACCCAGCCCCAGCATTTT
. TRBJ2-3 TRBV5-1 . CASSFRERNTDTQYF TGCGCCAGCAGCTTTCGTGAGAGAAACACAGATACGCAGTATTTT
. TRBJ2-5 TRBV5-1 . CASSLGQEETQYF TGCGCCAGCAGCTTGGGACAGGAGGAGACCCAGTACTTC
TRBD1 TRBJ2-3 TRBV19 . CASRAPGTVADTQYF TGTGCCAGTAGGGCCCCCGGGACAGTTGCAGATACGCAGTATTTT
TRBD1 TRBJ2-6 TRBV27 . CASSPGQLYSGANVLTF TGTGCCAGCAGTCCGGGACAGCTTTACTCTGGGGCCAACGTCCTGACTTTC
TRBD1 TRBJ2-2 TRBV6-6 . CASSPGQGASLRTGELFF TGTGCCAGCAGTCCGGGACAGGGTGCTTCCCTACGCACCGGGGAGCTGTTTTTT
TRBD2 TRBJ2-7 TRBV10-3 . CAITGVAGGEQYF TGTGCCATCACGGGGGTAGCGGGAGGCGAGCAGTACTTC
. TRBJ1-5 TRBV6-2/TRBV6-3 . CASSRDNGGYQPQHF TGTGCCAGCAGCCGGGACAACGGCGGATATCAGCCCCAGCATTTT
. TRBJ2-1 TRBV7-9 . CASSSRMTGRGEQFF TGTGCCAGCAGCTCAAGAATGACAGGGCGGGGTGAGCAGTTCTTC
TRBD1 TRBJ1-6 TRBV5-8 . CASSLGQGANSPLHF TGTGCCAGCAGCTTGGGGCAGGGGGCCAATTCACCCCTCCACTTT
. TRBJ1-1 TRBV19 . CASSIHLNTEAFF TGTGCCAGTAGTATTCACTTGAACACTGAAGCTTTCTTT
. TRBJ2-3 TRBV19 . CASSIWQEGRDTQYF TGTGCCAGTAGTATCTGGCAGGAGGGGAGAGATACGCAGTATTTT
. TRBJ1-2 TRBV7-9 . CASSLDGVNYGYTF TGTGCCAGCAGCTTAGACGGAGTTAACTATGGCTACACCTTC
TRBD1 TRBJ2-5 TRBV6-5 few CASRVAGTGVETQYF TGTGCCAGCAGAGTTGCCGGGACAGGGGTAGAGACCCAGTACTTC
. TRBJ1-1 TRBV7-9 . CASSLGTGLEAFF TGTGCCAGCAGCTTAGGCACGGGGTTAGAAGCTTTCTTT
TRBD1 TRBJ1-1 TRBV28 . CASRIRGSGTEAFF TGTGCCAGCAGGATCAGGGGGTCAGGCACTGAAGCTTTCTTT
. TRBJ2-1 TRBV25-1 few CASSGFGSLGEQFF TGTGCCAGCAGTGGGTTCGGTTCCCTCGGTGAGCAGTTCTTC
. TRBJ2-6 TRBV10-2 . CASTGSWTSGANVLTF TGCGCCAGCACCGGGAGCTGGACGTCTGGGGCCAACGTCCTGACTTTC
TRBD2 TRBJ2-3 TRBV6-5 . CASSRGVVDTQYF TGTGCCAGCAGTCGGGGGGTGGTAGATACGCAGTATTTT
TRBD2 TRBJ2-3 TRBV9 once CASSRLAPRTDTQYF TGTGCCAGCAGCCGACTAGCACCACGCACAGATACGCAGTATTTT
TRBD2 TRBJ2-1 TRBV27 . CASSPLVGRENYEQFF TGTGCCAGCAGTCCCTTAGTGGGGCGGGAGAACTATGAGCAGTTCTTC
. TRBJ1-1 TRBV5-1 . CASSLEGEVTEAFF TGCGCCAGCAGCTTGGAGGGGGAAGTCACTGAAGCTTTCTTT